The clone carrying this T cell receptor (beta chain) was counted only a few times. Data came from immunoSEQ multiplex PCR; TCRdb stores just in-frame clones and leaves some out. The sample includes some 30,000 clones, around 86% of them seen just once. This specimen belongs to a study of blood T cell repertoires in COVID-19. Overall study: The analysed material was cDNA or gDNA that came from T cells, B-cell-depleted T cells, or PBMCs.

V trimming: 4 bases; J trimming: 4 bases; junction bases outside the gene matches: 12. There are 16 residues in the CDR3. CDR1 and CDR2 from the germline V gene are MNHEY and SVGAGI. The specimen was peripheral blood. The chain recombines TRBV6-5 with TRBJ1-2; 7 positions match TRBD1. This clonotype was sampled from a human donor in a cohort sampled during active COVID-19. The donor label of this sample is uncertain. As DNA, the CDR3 is TGTGCCAGCAGTTCGGGCCCCCCCCAGGGGGGCTATGGCTACACCTTC. Its translation: CASSSGPPQGGYGYTF.